Listed below are T cell receptor beta chains from one sample, sequenced in a study of Graves' ophthalmopathy and Graves' hyperthyroidism. TCRdb called the multiplex PCR reads again in MiXCR, with one record for every CDR3 protein. The sample contains around 670,000 distinct CDR3 sequences, about 44% of which appear only once. The material sequenced was peripheral blood. The receptors derive from an adult man with Graves' ophthalmopathy. The CDR3 runs from the conserved cysteine through the conserved F or W. Fields, in order: clone size, J gene, D gene, V gene, CDR3 DNA, CDR3 protein. D genes are given only for firm matches. Expanded clones are given a class, and other clones once, few, many or no size at all.

>few|TRBJ2-5|TRBD1|TRBV10-3
TGTGCCAGCAGTTACACGATCACCGGGACAGGGAATACCGAGACCCAGTACTTC
CASSYTITGTGNTETQYF
>once|TRBJ1-5|TRBD1|TRBV2
TGTGCCAGCAGTCTGACAGGGATGGATCAGCCCCAGCATTTT
CASSLTGMDQPQHF
>-|TRBJ1-1|-|TRBV6-4
TGTGCCAGCAGCCAAGACTTTCGACGGGGCACTGAAGCTTTCTTT
CASSQDFRRGTEAFF
>few|TRBJ2-6|-|TRBV20-1
TGCAGTGCTAGAGATCTTCGCGGTATTGCGGCCAACGTCCTGACTTTC
CSARDLRGIAANVLTF
>-|TRBJ1-5|-|TRBV5-5
TGTGCCAGCAGCTTTTCTCCACGAGGGGCGTCCCCGCTAAATCAGCCCCAGCATTTT
CASSFSPRGASPLNQPQHF
>-|TRBJ1-5|-|TRBV12-5
TGTGCTAGTGGTCCGCGGATGGCCCGTAAAAGTTCTAGCAATCAGCCCCAGCATTTT
CASGPRMARKSSSNQPQHF
>-|TRBJ2-6|-|TRBV10-3
TGTGCCATCAGTGCACAGGGCTCTGGGGCCAACGTCCTGACTTTC
CAISAQGSGANVLTF
>-|TRBJ1-5|-|TRBV15
TGTGCCACCAGCAGAGAAGGACGGGATCAGCCCCAGCATTTT
CATSREGRDQPQHF
>-|TRBJ1-6|-|TRBV6-1
TGTGCCAGCAGTTTGAGGCCCAACTCCTATAATTCACCCCTCCACTTT
CASSLRPNSYNSPLHF
>-|TRBJ2-7|TRBD1|TRBV20-1
TGCAGTGCTAGGCCGTGGACAGGAGATTCCTACGAGCAGTACTTC
CSARPWTGDSYEQYF
>few|TRBJ1-1|TRBD1|TRBV3-1
TGTGCCAGCAGCCAAGATACCGGGACAGTAGCTTTCTTT
CASSQDTGTVAFF
>few|TRBJ1-6|-|TRBV6-1
TGTGCCAGCAGTGATAACCTTCTCAATTCACCCCTCCACTTT
CASSDNLLNSPLHF
>-|TRBJ1-2|-|TRBV24-1
TGTGCCAGCAGTCACCGGGACCTCAGGGGTGGCTACACCTTC
CASSHRDLRGGYTF
>many|TRBJ1-4|-|TRBV2
TGTGCCAGCAGTGTTGAAAGGGGGAGTGAAAAACTGTTTTTT
CASSVERGSEKLFF
>-|TRBJ1-2|TRBD1|TRBV7-9
TGTGCCAGCAGCTTCCCGTCACAGGGGGACTATGGCTACACCTTC
CASSFPSQGDYGYTF
>few|TRBJ1-1|-|TRBV10-3
TGTGCCATCAGTGAGTCCAGGGGCGGCCGGGGGAACACTGAAGCTTTCTTT
CAISESRGGRGNTEAFF
>many|TRBJ1-1|TRBD1|TRBV19
TGTGCCAGTTCGGACAGGGCCGGCACTGAAGCTTTCTTT
CASSDRAGTEAFF
>-|TRBJ2-7|TRBD1|TRBV7-2
TGTGCCAGCAGCCCTTGGGACAGACAAACCTACGAGCAGTACTTC
CASSPWDRQTYEQYF
>-|TRBJ1-5|TRBD1|TRBV2
TGTGCCAGCTCCATGGGGGACAGGGGCAATCAGCCCCAGCATTTT
CASSMGDRGNQPQHF
>many|TRBJ1-1|-|TRBV12-3/TRBV12-4
TGTGCCAGCAGTTTACAGGAACTGAAGCCCTTCTTT
CASSLQELKPFF
>-|TRBJ1-2|TRBD1|TRBV15
TGTGCCACCAGCCGTCCGGACAGGGTCTATGGCCACACCTTC
CATSRPDRVYGHTF
>-|TRBJ1-2|TRBD1|TRBV11-1
TGTGCCAGCAGTTTTACCGACAGGGATGGCTACACCTTC
CASSFTDRDGYTF
>few|TRBJ2-5|TRBD1|TRBV5-6
TGTGCCAGCAGCTTGGCCATGACACAGGGGACGGAGACCCAGTACTTC
CASSLAMTQGTETQYF
>many|TRBJ2-7|-|TRBV20-1
TGCAGTGCTGTCGGGACAACGAGCTCCTACGAGCAGTACTTC
CSAVGTTSSYEQYF
>-|TRBJ1-3|-|TRBV7-6
TGCGCCAGCAGCTTGGTGGGGCCTTATTCTGGAAACACCATATATTTT
CASSLVGPYSGNTIYF
>many|TRBJ1-2|-|TRBV24-1
TGTGCCACCAGTGACGGGACGAACAACTATGGCTACACCTTC
CATSDGTNNYGYTF
>-|TRBJ1-1|-|TRBV29-1
TGTGCCTGGAGTCCCCGACCGAACACTGAAGCTTTCTTT
CAWSPRPNTEAFF
>many|TRBJ2-2|TRBD2|TRBV25-1
TGTGCCAGCAGTGAGACTAGCGGGGACACCGGGGAGCTGTTTTTT
CASSETSGDTGELFF
>once|TRBJ1-6|-|TRBV25-1
TGTGCCAGCGTAACAGGGTTTAATTCACCCCTCCACTTT
CASVTGFNSPLHF
>-|TRBJ1-5|-|TRBV5-6
TGTGCCAGCAGCTTGCGAGGGCTGCTTCAGCCCCAGCATTTT
CASSLRGLLQPQHF
>-|TRBJ1-5|-|TRBV20-1
TGCAGTGCTAGATACGAGAATCAGCCCCAGCATTTT
CSARYENQPQHF
>many|TRBJ1-2|-|TRBV7-9
TGTGCCAGCAGCTTGCAGGGGACTGAGAAGGGCTACACCTTC
CASSLQGTEKGYTF
>few|TRBJ2-7|TRBD1|TRBV5-1
TGCGCCAGCAGCTTGGCGGGACAGGGCCACGAGCAGTACTTC
CASSLAGQGHEQYF
>-|TRBJ1-5|-|TRBV6-6
TGTGCCAGCACCTACCGTGGGGCCCAACCCCAGCATTTT
CASTYRGAQPQHF
>few|TRBJ2-2|-|TRBV5-1
TGCGCCAGCAGTACGGAGGGGAGAACCGGGGAGCTGTTTTTT
CASSTEGRTGELFF
>few|TRBJ2-7|TRBD2|TRBV28
TGTGCCAGCAGAAAAGCGGGGGGAGTCTACGAGCAGTACTTC
CASRKAGGVYEQYF
>-|TRBJ1-2|TRBD1|TRBV20-1
TGCAGTGCTAGAGATAGGACAGGGGGCTGGGGTGGCTACACCTTC
CSARDRTGGWGGYTF
>many|TRBJ2-5|-|TRBV7-9
TGTGCCAGCAGCCAAGACAAGGGAGAGACCCAGTACTTC
CASSQDKGETQYF
>-|TRBJ1-5|TRBD1|TRBV24-1
TGTGCCAGCAGTTACATCGACAGGGCCCAGCCCCAGCATTTT
CASSYIDRAQPQHF
>-|TRBJ2-1|-|TRBV7-9
TGTGCCAGCAGCTTAATGGTTTCGCGGGAGCAGTTCTTC
CASSLMVSREQFF
>-|TRBJ1-1|TRBD1|TRBV7-9
TGTGCCAGCAGATTACCGGGACAGGGCACTGAAGCTTTCTTT
CASRLPGQGTEAFF
>-|TRBJ1-6|TRBD1|TRBV6-5
TGTGCCAGCAGTTCCCGGGACAGGGGGCTTGGTTCACCCCTCCACTTT
CASSSRDRGLGSPLHF
>-|TRBJ2-2|-|TRBV25-1
TGTGCCAGCAGTTACCTCGGGCAGGCAAACACCGGGGAGCTGTTTTTT
CASSYLGQANTGELFF
>-|TRBJ1-1|TRBD1|TRBV19
TGTGCCAGTAGTATTCCCAAATCCCAGGGGGCACCTGAAGCTTTCTTT
CASSIPKSQGAPEAFF
>-|TRBJ2-7|-|TRBV4-2
TGTGCCAGCAGCGAAGAGTACGAGCAGTACTTC
CASSEEYEQYF
>-|TRBJ2-5|TRBD2|TRBV15
TGTGCCACCAGCAAGGTCCTAGCGGGGTACCAAGAGACCCAGTACTTC
CATSKVLAGYQETQYF
>-|TRBJ1-6|-|TRBV20-1
TGCAGTGCTAGAAAAGCCAGGGAGTCCTATAATTCACCCCTCCACTTT
CSARKARESYNSPLHF
>once|TRBJ1-2|TRBD1|TRBV10-3
TGTGCCATCAGTGCACTGACAGGGGACTTGGGCGGCTACACCTTC
CAISALTGDLGGYTF
>few|TRBJ2-3|-|TRBV24-1
TGTGCTACAGCCTCTAGCACAGATACGCAGTATTTT
CATASSTDTQYF
>-|TRBJ2-6|-|TRBV5-1
TGCGCCAGCAGCGACGGCAAGGGGTCCGCTGGGGCCAACGTCCTGACTTTC
CASSDGKGSAGANVLTF
>many|TRBJ2-2|TRBD1|TRBV7-9
TGTGCCAGCAGCTTAGTCGCAGGGGGCAACACCGGGGAGCTGTTTTTT
CASSLVAGGNTGELFF
>-|TRBJ1-1|-|TRBV5-6
TGTGCCAGCAGCTTGGTTCGCAGTCCTGAAGCTTTCTTT
CASSLVRSPEAFF
>few|TRBJ2-3|-|TRBV2
TGTGCCAGCAGTGAAGATGGGGGCCCGGATACGCAGTATTTT
CASSEDGGPDTQYF
>many|TRBJ2-5|-|TRBV7-2
TGTGCCAGCAGCAAGTACCAAGAGACCCAGTACTTC
CASSKYQETQYF